Many counts were recorded for the clone carrying this TCR beta chain. The antigen is undetermined. The sample originates from a study of T cells in Graves' hyperthyroidism and ophthalmopathy. The study, taken as a whole, reports: Ophthalmopathy, which appeared later, was predicted by the model a median about 5.9 months before onset.

Germline-derived CDR1 and CDR2 are MNHEY and SMNVEV (reference sequence). V lost 7 bases to trimming and J lost 3 bases; unmatched junction nucleotides: 3. The CDR3 extends over 13 amino acids. Researchers took RNA transcripts and amplified the TCR beta CDR3 regions from them. A first-round RT-PCR of the TCR CDR3 used the HTBI primer set. TCRdb reanalysed the multiplex PCR reads using MiXCR and keeps one entry per CDR3 protein. This table has about 320,000 distinct CDR3 sequences, around a sixth appearing once. Newly diagnosed hyperthyroidism patients aged 18 to 65 years had disease lasting under 2 months.

Specimen: blood. This TCR derives from a man aged 25-45 years with Graves' hyperthyroidism. The J gene is TRBJ2-7, the V gene TRBV27, with 10 bases fitting TRBD1. DNA for the CDR3: TGTGCCAGCACCAGGACAGGGGGCTACGAGCAGTACTTC. Amino acid sequence: CASTRTGGYEQYF.